The present entry profiles one T cell receptor beta chain with its context. Its specificity is not known. The data were produced by immunoSEQ multiplex PCR, yet TCRdb's version contains in-frame clones alone and is incomplete. The table has under 85,000 clones, more than 80% seen once. Time point reported: week 23, last vaccination. In every dose of vaccine, 300 ug of mutant IDH1 20-mer peptide was given alongside topical imiquimod. The data belong to a study of a mutant IDH1 vaccine in newly diagnosed glioma. Overall study context: The patients were given eight vaccinations, one each in weeks 1, 3, 5, 7, 11, 15, 19 and 23. Patients were pretreated with radiotherapy, temozolomide, or both, mostly both.

From germline, CDR1 is SQVTM and CDR2 ANQGSEA. The CDR3 extends over 12 amino acids. Germline trimming cut 5 bases from V and 7 bases from J; bases unmatched to any gene: 3. This chain joins TRBV29-1 and TRBJ1-4, with 8 positions matching TRBD1. Sequencing used PBMCs, obtained from a glioma patient whose treatment included an IDH1 peptide vaccine. This TCR was recovered from a woman between 45 and 60 years old with glioma. CDR3 region: CSVQGAREKLFF. For the CDR3, the DNA is TGCAGCGTTCAGGGGGCGCGTGAAAAACTGTTTTTT.